The 28 T cell receptor beta chains below come from one sample, sequenced in a study of CD8 T cells in ankylosing spondylitis. TCRdb ran MiXCR on the 5' RACE reads and lists one entry per CDR3 protein. The sample has roughly 240,000 distinct CDR3 sequences; 8% to 10% are singletons. The sequenced material came from blood, either unsorted or a sorted T cell fraction (not recorded which). The receptors shown here come from a female donor with ankylosing spondylitis or in good health (not recorded which).

Ten or more counts support this clonotype. This chain joins TRBV6-5 and TRBJ2-3; possible D gene TRBD2, 7 bases. This CDR3 region has 15 residues. Germline V gene sequence: CDR1 MNHEY, CDR2 SVGAGI. V was pared by 2 bases and J by 1 base, with 10 bases between. This CDR3 reads CASSYRGGGTDTQYF. CDR3 sequence (DNA): TGTGCCAGCAGTTACAGGGGGGGCGGCACAGATACGCAGTATTTT.

This clonotype has at least ten counts. This chain joins TRBV11-2 and TRBJ2-3; perhaps D is TRBD1 or TRBD2 (6 bases each). This CDR3 has 18 amino acids. Germline CDR1 is SGHAT and CDR2 is FQNNGV. Trimming pared 5 bases from V and 9 bases from J, leaving 30 bases between. The chain's CDR3 is CASSQRGGGTTSRRTQYF. CDR3 DNA: TGTGCCAGCAGCCAAAGGGGTGGAGGGACAACCTCTCGTCGGACGCAGTATTTT.

This clonotype was seen ten or more times. This chain joins TRBV5-1 and TRBJ1-6; 11 bases match TRBD1. V was clipped by 0 bases and J by 9 bases; unmatched bases: 5. Germline CDR1 SGHRS, CDR2 YFSETQ. CDR3 length: 16 amino acids. CDR3 nucleotides: TGCGCCAGCAGCTTGGATGGACAGGGGGCGCGTTCACCCCTCCACTTT. Translated: CASSLDGQGARSPLHF. The full variable domain, in which reference TRBV5-1 and TRBJ1-6 provide the parts outside the CDR3, is KAGVTQTPRYLIKTRGQQVTLSCSPISGHRSVSWYQQTPGQGLQFLFEYFSETQRNKGNFPGRFSGRQFSNSRSEMNVSTLELGDSALYLCASSLDGQGARSPLHFGNGTRLTVT.

V and J are TRBV11-2 and TRBJ2-7, with D possibly TRBD1 on 6 matching bases. Germline V gives CDR1 SGHAT, CDR2 FQNNGV. V shed 1 base and J shed 4 bases, with 11 bases lying between them. The CDR3 runs 14 residues. The DNA for the CDR3 is TGTGCCAGCAGCTTAGTACAGGGACCATACGAGCAGTACTTC. Protein: CASSLVQGPYEQYF. The full variable domain, in which reference TRBV11-2 and TRBJ2-7 provide the parts outside the CDR3, is EAGVAQSPRYKIIEKRQSVAFWCNPISGHATLYWYQQILGQGPKLLIQFQNNGVVDDSQLPKDRFSAERLKGVDSTLKIQPAKLEDSAVYLCASSLVQGPYEQYFGPGTRLTVT.

This clonotype has a count of ten or more. This chain joins TRBV7-9 and TRBJ2-3, with D perhaps matching TRBD2 (6 bases). The CDR3 is 16 residues long. Trimming left V 2 bases short and J 6 bases short, with 18 bases between. CDR1 is SEHNR and CDR2 is FQNEAQ in the germline V gene (reference sequence). CDR3 loop: CASSLFLDYLADTQYF. Here the CDR3 DNA reads TGTGCCAGCAGCTTATTCCTGGACTATTTAGCCGATACGCAGTATTTT.

This clonotype came up many times. The chain links TRBV12-3 or TRBV12-4 to TRBJ1-2; 10 bases map to TRBD1. This CDR3 spans 14 amino acids. V gave up 6 bases and J gave up 5 bases; unmatched junction bases: 6. The CDR3 DNA reads as TGTGCCAGCAGCCCGGGACAGGGGAGTTATGGCTACACCTTC. This gives the protein CASSPGQGSYGYTF.

This clonotype appeared many times. The rearrangement links TRBV20-1 to TRBJ2-7, with TRBD2 matching over 10 bases. V lost 3 bases and J lost 6; bases outside the gene matches: 11. CDR1 and CDR2 from the germline V gene are DFQATT and SNEGSKA (reference sequence). The CDR3 loop spans 15 amino acids. The CDR3 spells CSASRHSGRASEQYF. The CDR3 coding sequence is TGCAGTGCTAGTCGGCACAGCGGGAGGGCCTCCGAGCAGTACTTC.

The chain joins TRBV4-3 to TRBJ2-5; D gene unclear. The CDR3 has 13 residues. Germline lookup yields CDR1 LGHNA and CDR2 YSLEER. Between the trimmed V and J ends, which lost 1 base and 5 bases, there was a span of 8 bases. The CDR3 sequence: CASSQGVWETQYF. The DNA of the CDR3 is TGCGCCAGCAGCCAAGGGGTGTGGGAGACCCAGTACTTC.

This clonotype was seen repeatedly, ten times or more. The J gene is TRBJ2-1, the V gene TRBV6-1; D is unresolved. Germline CDR1 is MNHNS and CDR2 is SASEGT. The V and J ends lost 3 bases and 6 bases respectively, with 6 bases between them. The CDR3 spans 12 residues. CDR3: CASSDYGNEQFF. The CDR3, as DNA: TGTGCCAGCAGTGATTACGGCAATGAGCAGTTCTTC.

This clonotype was counted ten times or more. The chain couples TRBV7-8 to TRBJ1-1; D might be TRBD1 (6 bases). The length of the CDR3 is 16 residues. The germline V gene has CDR1 SGHVS and CDR2 FQNEAQ. Trimming took 1 base from V and 0 from J, leaving 12 bases between them. CDR3: CASSLGGGTMNTEAFF. DNA of the CDR3: TGTGCCAGCAGCTTAGGAGGGGGAACTATGAACACTGAAGCTTTCTTT.

This clonotype came up many times. The gene calls are TRBV10-3 and TRBJ2-2; weak D call: TRBD1 (6 bases). Trimming stripped 10 bases from V and 0 bases from J, with 12 bases between. Germline V gives CDR1 ENHRY, CDR2 SYGVKD. This CDR3 comprises 14 residues. DNA for the CDR3: TGTGCCACCCGGACAGACGCGAACACCGGGGAGCTGTTTTTT. Translation: CATRTDANTGELFF.

This clonotype was found many times. This chain links TRBV12-5 with TRBJ1-1; 12 bases align to TRBD1. CDR3 size: 14 residues. CDR1 is LGHNT, CDR2 FRNRAP, per germline. Trimming at V came to 5 bases and at J to 4 bases, leaving 2 bases not matched to a gene. CDR3 protein: CASGRDRGLTEAFF. The CDR3 coding sequence is TGTGCTAGTGGTAGGGACAGGGGGCTCACTGAAGCTTTCTTT.

This clonotype was seen a few times. CDR3 sequence: CSAGTGSVTGELFF. The DNA for the CDR3 is TGCAGCGCCGGGACAGGATCGGTCACCGGGGAGCTGTTTTTT. J is TRBJ2-2 and V is TRBV29-1; 8 positions match TRBD1. The CDR3 has 14 residues. Germline V gene data show CDR1 as SQVTM and CDR2 as ANQGSEA. Trimming took 7 bases from V and 4 from J; bases not matched to a gene: 8.

Comment on this clonotype: A much larger clone sits a single nucleotide away, making a read error possible. This CDR3 fails to terminate in the conserved phenylalanine or tryptophan, so it likely reflects a read error. The chain employs TRBV4-3 and TRBJ2-1; D remains unclear. Looked up from germline, CDR1 is LGHNA and CDR2 is YSLEER. V lost 1 base and J 9 bases, leaving 10 bases between the germline ends. The CDR3 is 13 residues long. The CDR3 nucleotides read TGCGCCAGCAGCCAAGGTTCAGCTTCTGAGCAGTTCTCC. Its protein is CASSQGSASEQFS.

This clonotype was seen ten or more times. J is TRBJ2-5 and V is TRBV15, with D perhaps matching TRBD1 or TRBD2 (5 bases each). The V end was cut by 0 bases, the J end by 13 bases, with 15 bases between. CDR1 and CDR2 from the germline V gene are LNHNV and YYDKDF (reference sequence). This CDR3 has 13 residues. The chain's CDR3 is CATSRDVRDGPYF. CDR3 sequence (DNA): TGTGCCACCAGCAGAGATGTCCGGGACGGCCCGTACTTC.

There are many counts of this clonotype. The chain couples TRBV18 to TRBJ2-7, with a possible D match to TRBD2 (5 bases). V gave up 6 bases and J gave up 5 bases, with 17 bases separating them. CDR3 length: 14 residues. The V gene's germline CDR1 is KGHSH and CDR2 LQKENI. The CDR3 DNA reads as TGTGCCAGCTCGCACACGGACTTACGGGACGAGCAGTACTTC. Its translation is CASSHTDLRDEQYF.

In its sample, this clonotype was seen many times. This chain uses TRBV7-2 with TRBJ2-7; D is unclear. CDR3 length: 14 amino acids. V was shortened by 2 bases and J by 0 bases, with 8 bases between the two germline ends. Germline lookup yields CDR1 SGHTA and CDR2 FQGNSA. The CDR3 bases are TGTGCCAGCAGCTTAAAGGGAAGCTCCTACGAGCAGTACTTC. It specifies CASSLKGSSYEQYF.

This clonotype was seen many times. The J gene is TRBJ1-1, the V gene TRBV27; a possible D gene is TRBD1 (6 bases). CDR3 length equals 13 residues. Per the germline V gene, CDR1 is MNHEY and CDR2 is SMNVEV (reference sequence). Trimming pared 3 bases from V and 11 bases from J, leaving 16 bases between. The chain's CDR3 is CASSFGVGGLAFF. In DNA, the CDR3 is TGTGCCAGCAGTTTTGGGGTCGGGGGCCTGGCTTTCTTT.

As to this clonotype: This could be a read error, since a much larger clone is one nucleotide away. The V gene is TRBV29-1, the J gene TRBJ2-1; no definite D call. From germline, CDR1 is SQVTM and CDR2 ANQGSEA. Trimming left V 4 bases short and J 10 bases short, with 14 bases between. The CDR3 has 12 amino acids. The CDR3 nucleotides are TGCAGCGTTGGCAGGTATGAAGGGGAGCAGTTCTTC. As protein: CSVGRYEGEQFF.

This clonotype was counted many times. V usage is TRBV5-1 and J usage is TRBJ1-2; D is uncertain. Deletions cut 0 bases from V and 2 bases from J, with 11 bases between. Per the germline V gene, CDR1 is SGHRS and CDR2 is YFSETQ. CDR3 length equals 15 residues. The CDR3 coding sequence is TGCGCCAGCAGCTTGGAATTGGACGGGAACTATGGCTACACCTTC. Residues: CASSLELDGNYGYTF. Drawing the rest from reference TRBV5-1 and TRBJ1-2, the complete variable domain is KAGVTQTPRYLIKTRGQQVTLSCSPISGHRSVSWYQQTPGQGLQFLFEYFSETQRNKGNFPGRFSGRQFSNSRSEMNVSTLELGDSALYLCASSLELDGNYGYTFGSGTRLTVV.

To note about this clonotype: A single base separates this from a much larger clone, so it may be a read error. The chain joins TRBV18 to TRBJ1-1; D is uncertain. The germline V gene encodes CDR1 KGHSH and CDR2 LQKENI. The CDR3 is 15 residues long. The CDR3 here is CTSSPPGRSDTEAFF. In DNA, the CDR3 is TGTACCAGCTCACCACCCGGGAGGAGTGACACTGAAGCTTTCTTT.

Remarks on this clonotype: A clone one base away is much larger, so this may be a read error. The rearrangement joins TRBV14 to TRBJ2-5, with D tentatively TRBD2 (6 bases). Trimming shortened V by 2 bases and J by 9 bases, and 10 bases separated the two germline ends. CDR1 and CDR2 from the germline V gene are SGHDN and FVKESK. The CDR3 sequence is 12 residues long. CDR3: CASSQLREAQYF. The CDR3 DNA follows: TGTGCCAGCAGCCAATTGAGGGAGGCCCAGTACTTC.

The sample holds many counts of this clonotype. V and J are TRBV7-9 and TRBJ2-2, with TRBD1 matching over 7 bases. CDR3 length equals 15 residues. With V trimmed by 4 bases and J by 5 bases, 7 bases remained unmatched. Per germline, CDR1 SEHNR and CDR2 FQNEAQ (reference sequence). CDR3 loop: CASSSKTGHTGELFF. For the CDR3, the DNA is TGTGCCAGCAGCTCGAAGACAGGGCATACCGGGGAGCTGTTTTTT.

The sample holds many counts of this clonotype. The J gene is TRBJ2-5, the V gene TRBV7-9, with 10 bases identical to TRBD1. The CDR3 covers 14 residues. Germline-derived CDR1 and CDR2 are SEHNR and FQNEAQ (reference sequence). V dropped 5 bases and J dropped 5; count of bases not matched to a gene: 5. The CDR3 here is CASSRDRGEETQYF. The CDR3 region has the DNA TGTGCCAGCAGCCGGGACAGGGGAGAGGAGACCCAGTACTTC.

The rearrangement uses TRBV7-9 and TRBJ2-1; TRBD2 matches 8 bases. J gave up 1 base and V 4 bases, and 9 bases lay outside the gene matches. The CDR3 runs to 17 residues. Germline CDR1 and CDR2: SEHNR and FQNEAQ (reference sequence). CDR3 sequence reads: CASSSGAGGPSYNEQFF. CDR3 DNA: TGTGCCAGCAGCTCCGGGGCGGGAGGCCCATCCTACAATGAGCAGTTCTTC.

This clonotype was recorded many times. J is TRBJ2-1 and V is TRBV12-3 or TRBV12-4; D is unclear. V was clipped by 5 bases and J by 0 bases, with 14 bases between them. The CDR3 spans 16 residues. CDR3 in amino acids: CASSTPYGSSYNEQFF. The CDR3 nucleotides read TGTGCCAGCAGTACCCCCTACGGCAGCTCCTACAATGAGCAGTTCTTC.

This clonotype has a count of ten or more. The chain recombines TRBV5-1 with TRBJ2-1; TRBD2 matches 12 bases. This CDR3 has 13 residues. The germline gives CDR1 SGHRS, CDR2 YFSETQ. J was trimmed by 8 bases and V by 7 bases; bases with no gene match: 4. The CDR3 protein is CASGTSGRDEQFF. The CDR3 nucleotides read TGCGCCAGCGGGACTAGCGGGCGGGATGAGCAGTTCTTC.

V usage is TRBV6-5 and J usage is TRBJ1-1, with D tentatively TRBD1 (6 bases). The germline V gene encodes CDR1 MNHEY and CDR2 SVGAGI. The CDR3 totals 15 residues. The V end lost 2 bases, the J end lost 0 bases, and 10 bases lay between the germline ends. The CDR3 loop reads CASSYAGDMNTEAFF. CDR3 in DNA: TGTGCCAGCAGTTACGCAGGGGACATGAACACTGAAGCTTTCTTT.